The 20 T cell receptor beta chains in this list originate from one sample, sequenced in a study of blood T cell repertoires in COVID-19. Produced via immunoSEQ multiplex PCR; TCRdb's table is partial and in-frame only. The sample has some 670,000 clones, approximately 90% seen once. Sequencing was done on a sample of peripheral blood. The receptors here all came from a woman younger than 35 with acute or convalescent COVID-19.

The chain has TRBV6-5 and TRBJ2-7; 13 nucleotides align to TRBD2. The germline V gene has CDR1 MNHEY and CDR2 SVGAGI. The ends lost 6 bases at V and 3 bases at J; junction bases unmatched: 5. This CDR3 comprises 15 residues. In DNA, the CDR3 is TGTGCCAGCAGGACGACTAGCGGGGGGATCTACGAGCAGTACTTC. It specifies CASRTTSGGIYEQYF.

This chain connects TRBV7-6 to TRBJ2-1; 8 bases are shared with TRBD1. CDR1 and CDR2 from the germline V gene are SGHVS and FNYEAQ. This CDR3 region has 13 residues. V lost 3 bases to trimming and J lost 8 bases; unmatched junction nucleotides: 3. CDR3 coding DNA: TGTGCCAGCAGCTTTTCAGGGGGCGATGAGCAGTTCTTC. Translated, it gives CASSFSGGDEQFF.

The chain uses TRBV5-1 and TRBJ1-1; D ambiguous. CDR3 length: 13 residues. CDR1 is SGHRS, CDR2 YFSETQ, per germline. V was pared by 3 bases and J by 2 bases, with 8 bases between. The CDR3 bases are TGCGCCAGCAGCTGGGGAGATAACACTGAAGCTTTCTTT. This sequence encodes CASSWGDNTEAFF.

J is TRBJ1-2 and V is TRBV2; TRBD1 is a possible D gene (6 bases). Trimming removed 9 bases at V and 14 bases at J, with 22 bases between. Per the germline V gene, CDR1 is SNHLY and CDR2 is FYNNEI. The CDR3 has 12 amino acids. CDR3 in amino acids: CARGSGTGGRTF. Written as DNA, the CDR3 is TGTGCCAGGGGTTCCGGGACGGGGGGCCGAACCTTC.

The rearrangement joins TRBV19 to TRBJ1-2; 8 bases match TRBD1. Germline V gene sequence: CDR1 LNHDA, CDR2 SQIVND (reference sequence). The J segment lost 7 bases and the V segment lost 2 bases, leaving 9 bases of the junction unmatched. The CDR3 spans 15 residues. The DNA for the CDR3 is TGTGCCAGTAGTATATTTCTTACAGGGGGAGTTGGCTACACCTTC. Protein product: CASSIFLTGGVGYTF.

This clone was seen once. CDR3 loop: CASSLDGSTYEQYF. The CDR3 DNA follows: TGCGCCAGCAGCTTGGATGGCTCCACCTACGAGCAGTACTTC. J is TRBJ2-7 and V is TRBV5-1; D is unresolved. The CDR3 has 14 amino acids. V was clipped by 0 bases and J by 2 bases, with 9 bases between them. Germline CDR1 is SGHRS and CDR2 is YFSETQ.

The chain combines TRBV7-9 with TRBJ1-4; weak D call: TRBD1 (5 bases). V lost 4 bases, J lost 2 bases, and 14 bases lay in between. The CDR3 totals 16 residues. Germline CDR1 is SEHNR and CDR2 is FQNEAQ (reference sequence). The DNA of the CDR3 is TGTGCCAGCAGCTCGGCAGGGTGGGCGACTAATGAAAAACTGTTTTTT. Encoded protein: CASSSAGWATNEKLFF.

The gene calls are TRBV5-1 and TRBJ1-2; no firm D call. The V gene lost 0 bases and the J gene lost 4 bases, with 10 bases spanning the gap. The CDR3 length is 14 residues. Germline CDR1 and CDR2: SGHRS and YFSETQ. In DNA, the CDR3 is TGCGCCAGCAGCTTGGCCCAGGATATCTATGGCTACACCTTC. Its protein is CASSLAQDIYGYTF.

J is TRBJ2-5 and V is TRBV9, with 7 bases matching TRBD2. The CDR3 is 15 amino acids. CDR1 is SGDLS and CDR2 is YYNGEE in the germline V gene. V was clipped by 2 bases and J by 1 base; unmatched bases: 5. CDR3 coding DNA: TGTGCCAGCAGCGTCCAGGGAGGGCCCCAAGAGACCCAGTACTTC. Translated: CASSVQGGPQETQYF.

Comment on this clone: This CDR3 is also generated by other DNA sequences in the sample. The gene calls are TRBV7-9 and TRBJ1-3; D gene ambiguous. Trimming stripped 5 bases from V and 0 bases from J, with 11 bases between. The CDR3 runs to 15 residues. Per the germline V gene, CDR1 is SEHNR and CDR2 is FQNEAQ (reference sequence). As DNA, the CDR3 is TGTGCCAGCAGCCTAGGAGGGTACTCTGGAAACACCATATATTTT. Translated, it gives CASSLGGYSGNTIYF.

The chain links TRBV27 to TRBJ1-1, with D maybe TRBD1 (5 bases). V was pared by 2 bases and J by 6 bases, with 10 bases between. The V gene's germline CDR1 is MNHEY and CDR2 SMNVEV (reference sequence). The length of the CDR3 is 13 residues. This CDR3 reads CASSLLYRSEAFF. CDR3 DNA sequence: TGTGCCAGCAGTTTACTTTACAGGTCTGAAGCTTTCTTT.

The V gene is TRBV4-1, the J gene TRBJ2-5; D is possibly TRBD1 (6 bases). V was clipped by 3 bases and J by 8 bases, with 19 bases between them. The CDR3 consists of 15 residues. Germline lookup yields CDR1 MGHRA and CDR2 YSYEKL. The CDR3: CASSQVTLSGVTQYF. The CDR3 nucleotides read TGCGCCAGCAGCCAGGTCACACTTTCAGGGGTCACCCAGTACTTC.

The V call is TRBV19, the J call TRBJ1-6; 7 bases match TRBD1. The CDR3 spans 14 residues. Trimming at V came to 3 bases and at J to 10 bases, leaving 6 bases not matched to a gene. Germline V lookup: CDR1 LNHDA, CDR2 SQIVND (reference sequence). The CDR3, as DNA: TGTGCCAGTAGTATGTACAGGGGTCCATCACCCCTCCACTTT. Its translation: CASSMYRGPSPLHF. Together with reference TRBV19 and TRBJ1-6, the CDR3 gives the full variable domain: DGGITQSPKYLFRKEGQNVTLSCEQNLNHDAMYWYRQDPGQGLRLIYYSQIVNDFQKGDIAEGYSVSREKKESFPLTVTSAQKNPTAFYLCASSMYRGPSPLHFGNGTRLTVT.

This chain links TRBV19 with TRBJ1-5, with D unclear. Trimming removed 2 bases from V and 3 bases from J, with 14 bases in between. The CDR3 extends over 16 amino acids. The germline V gene has CDR1 LNHDA and CDR2 SQIVND (reference sequence). The CDR3 DNA sequence: TGTGCCAGTAGTATACCCCAACAGAAACCCAATCAGCCCCAGCATTTT. It specifies CASSIPQQKPNQPQHF.

This rearrangement joins TRBV2 to TRBJ1-2, with D unresolved. V lost 2 bases, J lost 10 bases, and 11 bases lay in between. This CDR3 region has 12 residues. Germline CDR1 SNHLY, CDR2 FYNNEI. The CDR3 loop is CASSEPAALYTF. The CDR3 nucleotides are TGTGCCAGCAGTGAACCTGCGGCACTCTACACCTTC.

This clone has a handful of counts. The chain joins TRBV2 to TRBJ2-1, with TRBD2 identical over 10 bases. The CDR3 sequence is 15 residues long. Germline lookup yields CDR1 SNHLY and CDR2 FYNNEI. After removal of 3 bases from V and 7 bases from J, the junction contained 6 bases not matched to a gene. CDR3 sequence (DNA): TGTGCCAGCAGTGACCCTAGCGGGGGATGGAATGAGCAGTTCTTC. Protein sequence: CASSDPSGGWNEQFF. The full variable domain, its missing parts supplied by reference TRBV2 and TRBJ2-1, is EPEVTQTPSHQVTQMGQEVILRCVPISNHLYFYWYRQILGQKVEFLVSFYNNEISEKSEIFDDQFSVERPDGSNFTLKIRSTKLEDSAMYFCASSDPSGGWNEQFFGPGTRLTVL.

This clone has just a few counts. The V call is TRBV12-5, the J call TRBJ1-1; the match to TRBD1 covers 9 bases. Trimming cost V 6 bases and J 7 bases; bases outside gene matches: 12. This CDR3 contains 15 residues. Germline CDR1 and CDR2: LGHNT and FRNRAP. The CDR3 DNA reads TGTGCTAGTGGAGGTTGGACAGGGGCTTTCGATGAAGCTTTCTTT. Protein sequence: CASGGWTGAFDEAFF.

The V and J genes are TRBV27 and TRBJ2-5; perhaps TRBD2 as D (7 bases). The V and J ends lost 2 bases and 1 base respectively, with 17 bases between them. The CDR3 is made up of 17 amino acids. The germline CDR1 and CDR2 sequences are MNHEY and SMNVEV (reference sequence). The CDR3 reads CASSLLSPGGLQETQYF. The CDR3 DNA sequence: TGTGCCAGCAGTTTACTTAGCCCGGGGGGCCTCCAAGAGACCCAGTACTTC.

The genes are TRBV9 and TRBJ1-3; 7 bases agree with TRBD1. This CDR3 is 15 amino acids long. Germline V gives CDR1 SGDLS, CDR2 YYNGEE. The J segment lost 3 bases and the V segment lost 3 bases, leaving 6 bases of the junction unmatched. The CDR3 is CASSAGTAHGNTIYF. The CDR3 DNA is TGTGCCAGCAGCGCAGGGACAGCTCATGGAAACACCATATATTTT.

The count of this clone is one. V and J are TRBV5-5 and TRBJ1-1; 7 nucleotides line up with TRBD1. Trimming cost V 0 bases and J 6 bases; bases outside gene matches: 8. This CDR3 spans 15 amino acids. In germline, CDR1 is SGHKS, CDR2 YYEKEE (reference sequence). CDR3 DNA: TGTGCCAGCAGCTTGGCCGCAGGGGGTTACCCTGAAGCTTTCTTT. It translates to CASSLAAGGYPEAFF.